These 3 T cell receptor beta chains were all obtained from the same sample, sequenced in a study of CD8+CD57+ T cells in acquired aplastic anemia. Before being chosen for sequencing, patients had shown CD8+CD57+ cell expansion by flow cytometry. Using genomic DNA as the template, TCR beta VDJ and CDR3 profiling was carried out. TCRdb used MiXCR to reprocess the reads, holding one entry per CDR3 protein. The top ten hold 8.5% to 10% of the sample, which has about 190,000 distinct CDR3 sequences, 48% seen once. Specimen: sorted CD4+, CD8+, or CD8+CD57+ T cells (not recorded which) from PBMCs. The receptors derive from a human donor with aplastic anemia.

This clonotype was recorded a few times. V is TRBV25-1 and J is TRBJ1-6, with TRBD1 as a possible D gene (6 bases). Germline-derived CDR1 and CDR2 are MGHDK and SYGVNS. The CDR3 runs to 14 residues. Trimming cost V 7 bases and J 8 bases, with 15 bases left between them. This chain's CDR3 is CASKGGLWYSPLHF. The CDR3 coding sequence is TGTGCCAGCAAGGGGGGGCTTTGGTATTCACCCCTCCACTTT.

This clonotype came up many times. The chain carries TRBV24-1 and TRBJ2-2, with 10 bases aligning to TRBD2. Trimming cost V 7 bases and J 5 bases; bases outside gene matches: 3. This CDR3 region has 14 residues. Germline values: CDR1 KGHDR, CDR2 SFDVKD. The CDR3 spells CATSPSGRTGELFF. Written as DNA, the CDR3 is TGTGCCACCAGCCCTAGCGGGAGAACCGGGGAGCTGTTTTTT.

This clonotype was seen a few times. The gene calls are TRBV4-1 and TRBJ1-2, with D uncertain. This CDR3 region has 15 residues. The V gene's germline CDR1 is MGHRA and CDR2 YSYEKL. Trimming removed 0 bases at V and 4 bases at J, with 12 bases between. This CDR3 reads CASSQDEGFPYGYTF. DNA for the CDR3: TGCGCCAGCAGCCAAGATGAGGGTTTTCCCTATGGCTACACCTTC.